These T cell receptor beta chains were read from a single sample in a study of T-cell reconstitution after alpha-beta-depleted transplantation in children. TCRdb reanalysed the PCR reads using MiXCR and keeps one entry per CDR3 protein. The sample has over 100,000 distinct CDR3 sequences, 7.5% to 9% seen once. This specimen was PBMCs, taken before TCRalphabeta/CD19-depleted stem cell transplant. These receptors came from a boy younger than 10 with acute lymphoblastic leukemia, due to receive a stem cell transplant. The CDR3 runs from the conserved cysteine through the conserved F or W.

cdr3_aa	cdr3_length	v_call	j_call
CASGRRGGPDQQYF	14	TRBV6-1	TRBJ2-7
CASRSRVEVSNQPQHF	16	TRBV6-5	TRBJ1-5
CASSDSGASQETQYF	15	TRBV5-1	TRBJ2-5
CSARDTRTGVYEQYF	15	TRBV20-1	TRBJ2-7
CASSLESGGELFF	13	TRBV7-2	TRBJ2-2
CASAPRTGGTEAFF	14	TRBV6-4	TRBJ1-1
CSATSGGGGYTF	12	TRBV20-1	TRBJ1-2
CASKARDGGYTF	12	TRBV5-5	TRBJ1-2
CASSLVGLAGGLLEQYF	17	TRBV7-2	TRBJ2-7
CASTWTGTKNIQYF	14	TRBV2	TRBJ2-4
CASSYILSSYEQYF	14	TRBV6-2/TRBV6-3	TRBJ2-7
CASNVGGSGTDTQYF	15	TRBV5-1	TRBJ2-3
CASSWWPGATDTQYF	15	TRBV7-8	TRBJ2-3
CASRPPSTSETGEQFF	16	TRBV6-2/TRBV6-3	TRBJ2-1
CASSIGGHEQYF	12	TRBV19	TRBJ2-7
CASSLEAREQYF	12	TRBV5-1	TRBJ2-7
CASRDRANEKLFF	13	TRBV7-2	TRBJ1-4
CASSPFGGPTDTQYF	15	TRBV14	TRBJ2-3
CASSTDRQNVEAFF	14	TRBV19	TRBJ1-1
CASSSSGSAGDTQYF	15	TRBV7-9	TRBJ2-3
CASPGATNEQFF	12	TRBV5-1	TRBJ2-1
CASRLGFRGVFTGELFF	17	TRBV5-5	TRBJ2-2
CASSHPGTSGARSRYEQYF	19	TRBV7-2	TRBJ2-7
CSARLTSTDTQYF	13	TRBV20-1	TRBJ2-3
CASSPHGEGGLHNEQFF	17	TRBV4-1	TRBJ2-1
CASSLRVPYNEQFF	14	TRBV7-9	TRBJ2-1
CASSQDWSPIRGDTQYF	17	TRBV4-1	TRBJ2-3
CATGDRDGQETQYF	14	TRBV10-3	TRBJ2-5
CASGLVGVNEQFF	13	TRBV12-5	TRBJ2-1
CASSPGGLSSYEQYF	15	TRBV3-1	TRBJ2-7
CASRARLAGQETQYF	15	TRBV6-1	TRBJ2-5
CASIGQGVSGANVLTF	16	TRBV6-1	TRBJ2-6